This record looks at one T cell receptor (beta chain) sequence and its context. This entry is derived from a study of blood T cell repertoires in COVID-19. About the research overall: T cells, B-cell-depleted T cells, or PBMCs supplied cDNA or gDNA.

The protocol was immunoSEQ multiplex PCR, while the TCRdb copy is restricted to in-frame clones and leaves out a portion. The profile shows about 440,000 clones, more than 85% of them singletons. Germline CDR1 is SEHNR and CDR2 is FQNEAQ (reference sequence). Trimming pared 6 bases from V and 8 bases from J, leaving 16 bases between. This CDR3 has 14 amino acids. The sequence was collected from a woman aged 25 to 39 with acute or convalescent COVID-19. The sequenced sample consisted of peripheral blood. J is TRBJ1-4 and V is TRBV7-9; D is perhaps TRBD1 (6 bases). Here the CDR3 DNA reads TGTGCCAGCAGTCTGACAGGCGTGGGGGAAAAACTGTTTTTT. Amino acid sequence: CASSLTGVGEKLFF.